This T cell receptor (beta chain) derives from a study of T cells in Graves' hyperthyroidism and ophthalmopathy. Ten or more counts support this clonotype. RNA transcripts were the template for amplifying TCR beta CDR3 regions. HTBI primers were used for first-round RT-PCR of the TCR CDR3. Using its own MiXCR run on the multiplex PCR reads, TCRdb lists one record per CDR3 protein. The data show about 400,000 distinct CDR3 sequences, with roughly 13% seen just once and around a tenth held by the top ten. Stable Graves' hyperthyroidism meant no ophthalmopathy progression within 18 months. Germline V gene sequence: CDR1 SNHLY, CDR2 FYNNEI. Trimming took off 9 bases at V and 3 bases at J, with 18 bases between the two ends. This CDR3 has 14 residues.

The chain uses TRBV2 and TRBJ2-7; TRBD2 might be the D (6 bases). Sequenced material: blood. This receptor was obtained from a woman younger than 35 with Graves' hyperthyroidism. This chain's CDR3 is CASAKAEGFYEQYF. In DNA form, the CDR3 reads TGTGCCAGTGCTAAAGCGGAGGGGTTCTACGAGCAGTACTTC.